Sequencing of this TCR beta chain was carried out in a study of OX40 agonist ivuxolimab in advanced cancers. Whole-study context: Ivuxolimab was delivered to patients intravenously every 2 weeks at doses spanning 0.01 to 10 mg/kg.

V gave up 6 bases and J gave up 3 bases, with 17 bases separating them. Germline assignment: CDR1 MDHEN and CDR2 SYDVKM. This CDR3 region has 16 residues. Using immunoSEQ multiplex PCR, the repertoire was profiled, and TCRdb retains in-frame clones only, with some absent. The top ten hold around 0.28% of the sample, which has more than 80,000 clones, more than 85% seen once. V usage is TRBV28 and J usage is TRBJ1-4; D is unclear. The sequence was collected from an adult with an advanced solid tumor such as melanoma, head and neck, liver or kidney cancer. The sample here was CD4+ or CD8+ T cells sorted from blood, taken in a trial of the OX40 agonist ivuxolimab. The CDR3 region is CASRGIAAGPNEKLFF. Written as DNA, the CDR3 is TGTGCCAGCAGGGGGATCGCCGCGGGCCCTAATGAAAAACTGTTTTTT.